The 4 T cell receptor beta chains below come from one sample, sequenced in a study of blood T cell repertoires in COVID-19. Produced via immunoSEQ multiplex PCR; TCRdb's table is partial and in-frame only. The sample has almost 400,000 clones, approximately 90% seen once; the top ten hold approximately 1%. What was sequenced was PBMCs or T cells enriched from blood (not recorded which). These receptors all come from a woman aged 30 to 39 with acute COVID-19.

The rearrangement uses TRBV27 and TRBJ2-7; 7 nucleotides line up with TRBD1. Germline CDR1 is MNHEY and CDR2 is SMNVEV (reference sequence). The V and J ends lost 5 bases and 7 bases, in that order; junction bases with no gene match: 5. The CDR3 is 12 amino acids. DNA for the CDR3: TGTGCCAGCAGTCTCCCAGGGGGTGAGCAGTACTTC. Amino acids: CASSLPGGEQYF.

This chain uses TRBV7-3 with TRBJ2-3, with 9 bases aligning to TRBD2. CDR1 is SGHTA, CDR2 FQGTGA, per germline. Losses at the gene ends were 1 base for V and 4 bases for J; bases not matched to a gene: 0. The CDR3 has 14 residues. CDR3 DNA sequence: TGTGCCAGCAGCTTAAGCGGGGGGGCAGATACGCAGTATTTT. This gives the protein CASSLSGGADTQYF.

The chain joins TRBV7-6 to TRBJ1-2; tentative D call: TRBD1 (6 bases). V lost 5 bases, J lost 8 bases, and 15 bases lay in between. The CDR3 contains 13 residues. The germline CDR1 and CDR2 sequences are SGHVS and FNYEAQ. CDR3 amino acids: CASSPIQGGGYTF. CDR3 DNA sequence: TGTGCCAGCAGCCCTATACAGGGAGGGGGCTACACCTTC.

The rearrangement links TRBV5-4 to TRBJ1-2; D is perhaps TRBD1 (5 bases). CDR3 length: 13 amino acids. Trimming pared 2 bases from V and 2 bases from J, leaving 7 bases between. Germline CDR1 is SGHNT and CDR2 is YYREEE (reference sequence). The CDR3 sequence: CASSFDRNYGYTF. The CDR3 bases are TGTGCCAGCAGCTTCGACAGAAACTATGGCTACACCTTC.